The rows below give T cell receptor beta chains drawn from one sample of a study of blood T cells in healthy people across ages. TCRdb recomputed calls from the 5' RACE reads with MiXCR, one row per CDR3 protein. The table has about a million distinct CDR3 sequences, about 53% seen once; the top ten hold around 21%. What was sequenced was blood. Receptors were obtained from a woman in her sixties in good health. Each CDR3 is given with its conserved first and last residue. D genes are given only for firm matches. The size field is filled for only some rows; it gives once, few, many or a size class.

clone_size: -
v_call: TRBV6-5
j_call: TRBJ2-7
cdr3_length: 15
d_call: -
cdr3_nt: TGTGCCAGCAGTTACTACGAGTCGGCAACCTCCGAGCAGTACTTC
cdr3_aa: CASSYYESATSEQYF

clone_size: many
v_call: TRBV20-1
j_call: TRBJ2-7
cdr3_length: 13
d_call: -
cdr3_nt: TGCAGTGCTAGAGGTCTCCAGGGCTACGAGCAGTACTTC
cdr3_aa: CSARGLQGYEQYF

clone_size: few
v_call: TRBV30
j_call: TRBJ2-7
cdr3_length: 11
d_call: -
cdr3_nt: TGTGCCTGGGACCGAGGGTACGAGCAGTACTTC
cdr3_aa: CAWDRGYEQYF

clone_size: -
v_call: TRBV11-3
j_call: TRBJ2-1
cdr3_length: 15
d_call: -
cdr3_nt: TGTGCCAGCAGCCCTAGTTGGGAGGCATACAATGAGCAGTTCTTC
cdr3_aa: CASSPSWEAYNEQFF

clone_size: -
v_call: TRBV28
j_call: TRBJ1-1
cdr3_length: 17
d_call: TRBD1
cdr3_nt: TGTGCCAGCAGTTCGATAATGCAGAACAGGGGAGGGGCTGAAGCTTTCTTT
cdr3_aa: CASSSIMQNRGGAEAFF

clone_size: few
v_call: TRBV10-3
j_call: TRBJ2-5
cdr3_length: 18
d_call: TRBD1
cdr3_nt: TGTGCCATCAGTGAGCCCACAGGGGGCGGAACATTCGAAGAGACCCAGTACTTC
cdr3_aa: CAISEPTGGGTFEETQYF

clone_size: -
v_call: TRBV27
j_call: TRBJ2-5
cdr3_length: 16
d_call: -
cdr3_nt: TGTGCCAGCAAGAAGTTCGTGTCTCGTCCGCAAGAGACCCAGTACTTC
cdr3_aa: CASKKFVSRPQETQYF

clone_size: few
v_call: TRBV4-3
j_call: TRBJ2-5
cdr3_length: 21
d_call: -
cdr3_nt: TGCGCCAGCAGCCCCCATCTCACCGCTAGCGCCACTTCTTTAACGCGAGAGACCCAGTACTTC
cdr3_aa: CASSPHLTASATSLTRETQYF

clone_size: -
v_call: TRBV7-9
j_call: TRBJ2-7
cdr3_length: 13
d_call: -
cdr3_nt: TGTGCCAGCCGCCGAACAGGGTACAATGAGCAGTACTTC
cdr3_aa: CASRRTGYNEQYF

clone_size: few
v_call: TRBV28
j_call: TRBJ2-7
cdr3_length: 14
d_call: TRBD1
cdr3_nt: TGTGCCAGCAGTGACAGGGGGTCATCCTACGAGCAGTACTTC
cdr3_aa: CASSDRGSSYEQYF

clone_size: -
v_call: TRBV27
j_call: TRBJ1-2
cdr3_length: 14
d_call: TRBD1
cdr3_nt: TGTGCCAGCGGAGGACAGGGCGGCCACTATGGCTACACCTTC
cdr3_aa: CASGGQGGHYGYTF

clone_size: -
v_call: TRBV6-2/TRBV6-3
j_call: TRBJ1-2
cdr3_length: 14
d_call: -
cdr3_nt: TGTGCCAGCAGTTACTCGGCAGTGAACTATGGCTACACCTTC
cdr3_aa: CASSYSAVNYGYTF

clone_size: few
v_call: TRBV7-9
j_call: TRBJ2-1
cdr3_length: 15
d_call: -
cdr3_nt: TGTGCCAGCAGCTTAGGCGGGAACCCCCGCAATGAGCAGTTCTTC
cdr3_aa: CASSLGGNPRNEQFF

clone_size: few
v_call: TRBV28
j_call: TRBJ2-5
cdr3_length: 14
d_call: -
cdr3_nt: TGTGCCAGCAGTTTCCCGGAGAGGCGGCAGACCCAGTACTTC
cdr3_aa: CASSFPERRQTQYF

clone_size: few
v_call: TRBV4-1
j_call: TRBJ2-1
cdr3_length: 16
d_call: -
cdr3_nt: TGCGCCAGCAGCCAAGGTAGCGCAAACTCCTACAATGAGCAGTTCTTC
cdr3_aa: CASSQGSANSYNEQFF

clone_size: few
v_call: TRBV5-1
j_call: TRBJ2-1
cdr3_length: 16
d_call: TRBD2
cdr3_nt: TGCGCCAGCAGCTTGGAACTAGCGGGAGGGAACAATGAGCAGTTCTTC
cdr3_aa: CASSLELAGGNNEQFF